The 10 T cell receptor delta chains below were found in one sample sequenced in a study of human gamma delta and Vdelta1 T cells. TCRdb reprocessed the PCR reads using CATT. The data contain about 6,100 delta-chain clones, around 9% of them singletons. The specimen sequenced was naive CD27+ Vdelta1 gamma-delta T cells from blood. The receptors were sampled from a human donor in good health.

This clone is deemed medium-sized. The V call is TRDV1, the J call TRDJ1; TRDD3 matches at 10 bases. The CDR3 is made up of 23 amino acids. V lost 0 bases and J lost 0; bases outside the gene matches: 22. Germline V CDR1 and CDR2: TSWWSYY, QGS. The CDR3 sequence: CALGELGIFPRTGGLRYTDKLIF. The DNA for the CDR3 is TGTGCTCTTGGGGAACTAGGGATCTTCCCCCGTACTGGGGGATTGAGGTACACCGATAAACTCATCTTT.

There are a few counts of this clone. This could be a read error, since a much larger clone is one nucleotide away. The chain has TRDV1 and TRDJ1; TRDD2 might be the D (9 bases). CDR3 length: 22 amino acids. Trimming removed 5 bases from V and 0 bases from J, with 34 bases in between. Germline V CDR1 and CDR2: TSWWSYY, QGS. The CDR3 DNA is TGTGCTCTTGGGTCCAGGCCTTCCTACGTGGCTACTGGGGGTCGGTACACCGATAAACTCATCTTT. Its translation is CALGSRPSYVATGGRYTDKLIF.

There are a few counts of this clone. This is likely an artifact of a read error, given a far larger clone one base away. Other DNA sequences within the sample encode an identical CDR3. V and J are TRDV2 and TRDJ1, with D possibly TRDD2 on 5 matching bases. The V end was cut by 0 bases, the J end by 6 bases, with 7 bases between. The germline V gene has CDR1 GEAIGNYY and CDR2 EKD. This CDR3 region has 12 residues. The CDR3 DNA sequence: TGTGCCTGTGACACCACCTACTATAAACTCATCTTT. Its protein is CACDTTYYKLIF.

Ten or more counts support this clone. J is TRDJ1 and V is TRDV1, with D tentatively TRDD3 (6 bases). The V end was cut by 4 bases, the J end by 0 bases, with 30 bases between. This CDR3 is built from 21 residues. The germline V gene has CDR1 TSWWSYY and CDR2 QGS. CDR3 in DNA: TGTGCTCTTGGGGGCCGATCCGCCACTACGAGGTGGGGATTCAACACCGATAAACTCATCTTT. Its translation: CALGGRSATTRWGFNTDKLIF.

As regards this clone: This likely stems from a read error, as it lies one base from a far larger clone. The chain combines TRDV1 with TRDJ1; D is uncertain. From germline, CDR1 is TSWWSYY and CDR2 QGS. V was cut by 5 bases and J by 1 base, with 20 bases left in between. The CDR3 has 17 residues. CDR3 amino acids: CALGTDPTPGGTDKLIF. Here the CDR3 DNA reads TGTGCTCTTGGGACGGACCCCACCCCTGGAGGCACCGATAAACTCATCTTT.

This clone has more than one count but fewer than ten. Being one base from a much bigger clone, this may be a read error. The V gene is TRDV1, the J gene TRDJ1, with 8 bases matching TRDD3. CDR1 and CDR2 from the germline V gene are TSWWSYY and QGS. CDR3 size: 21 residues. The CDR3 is CALGEGLAPPYTGGPAKKLTF. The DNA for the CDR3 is TGTGCTCTTGGGGAAGGGCTGGCTCCACCGTATACTGGGGGCCCCGCTAAAAAACTCACCTTT.

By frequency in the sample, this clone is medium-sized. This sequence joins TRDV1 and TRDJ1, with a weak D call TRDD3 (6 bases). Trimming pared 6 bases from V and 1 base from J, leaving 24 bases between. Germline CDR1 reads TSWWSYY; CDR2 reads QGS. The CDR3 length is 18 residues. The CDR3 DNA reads TGTGCTCTTGGAAACCCAATGGGGATCCGAAGGTCCACCGATAAACTCATCTTT. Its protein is CALGNPMGIRRSTDKLIF.

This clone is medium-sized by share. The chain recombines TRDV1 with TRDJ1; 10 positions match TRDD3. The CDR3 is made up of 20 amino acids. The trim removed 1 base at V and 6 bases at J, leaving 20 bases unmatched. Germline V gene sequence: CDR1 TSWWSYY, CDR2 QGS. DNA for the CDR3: TGTGCTCTTGGGGAACGATTCGGCTGGGGGATAAAAGGGGCGAAGAATAAACTCATCTTT. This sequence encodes CALGERFGWGIKGAKNKLIF.

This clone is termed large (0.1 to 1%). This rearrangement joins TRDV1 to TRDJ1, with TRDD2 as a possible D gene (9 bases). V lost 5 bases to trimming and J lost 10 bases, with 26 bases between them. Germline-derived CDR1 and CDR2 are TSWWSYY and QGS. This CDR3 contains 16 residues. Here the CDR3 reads CALGLFPSYGGYGLIF. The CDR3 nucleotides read TGTGCTCTTGGGCTATTCCCTTCCTACGGGGGATATGGACTCATCTTT.

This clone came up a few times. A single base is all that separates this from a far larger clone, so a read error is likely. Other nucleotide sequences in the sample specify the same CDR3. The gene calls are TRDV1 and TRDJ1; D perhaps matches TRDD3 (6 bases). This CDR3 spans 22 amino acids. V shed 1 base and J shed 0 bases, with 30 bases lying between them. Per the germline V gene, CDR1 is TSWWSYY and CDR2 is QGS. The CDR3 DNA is TGTGCTCTTGGGGAACCTGCTAAACACCCCGTCTGGGGAATCAGGTACACCGATAAACTCATCTTT. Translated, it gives CALGEPAKHPVWGIRYTDKLIF.